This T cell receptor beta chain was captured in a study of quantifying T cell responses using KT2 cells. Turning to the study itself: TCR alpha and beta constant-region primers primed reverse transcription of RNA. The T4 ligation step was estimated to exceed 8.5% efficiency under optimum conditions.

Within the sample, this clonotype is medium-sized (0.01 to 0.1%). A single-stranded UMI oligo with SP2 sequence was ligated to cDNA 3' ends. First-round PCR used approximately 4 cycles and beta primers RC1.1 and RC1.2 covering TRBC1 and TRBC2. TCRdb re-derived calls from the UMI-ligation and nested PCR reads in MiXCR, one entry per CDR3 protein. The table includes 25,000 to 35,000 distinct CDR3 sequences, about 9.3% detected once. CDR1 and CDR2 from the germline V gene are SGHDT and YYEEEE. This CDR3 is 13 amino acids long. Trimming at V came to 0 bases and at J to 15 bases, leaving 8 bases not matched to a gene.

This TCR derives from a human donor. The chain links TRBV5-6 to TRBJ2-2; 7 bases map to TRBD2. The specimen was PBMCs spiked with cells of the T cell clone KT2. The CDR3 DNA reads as TGTGCCAGCAGCTTGGCACGGAGGGGAGGGGTGTTTTTT. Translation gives CASSLARRGGVFF.